The rows below give T cell receptor beta chains drawn from one sample of a study of T cells in Graves' hyperthyroidism and ophthalmopathy. TCRdb re-derived calls from the multiplex PCR reads in MiXCR, one entry per CDR3 protein. The sample comprises about 640,000 distinct CDR3 sequences, roughly 20% of which are singletons, and around a third rests with the top ten. The specimen sequenced was blood. The source is a man in his thirties or forties with Graves' ophthalmopathy. Each CDR3 is given with its conserved first and last residue. The D gene is left open where the match is weak. The size entry is marked missing in some rows and otherwise reads once, few, many or a size class.

few	TRBJ1-1	TRBV3-1	.	CASRLGAEAFF	TGTGCCAGCAGACTTGGGGCTGAAGCTTTCTTT
many	TRBJ2-5	TRBV30	.	CAWSVKGRETQYF	TGTGCCTGGAGTGTAAAGGGTCGTGAGACCCAGTACTTC
.	TRBJ2-1	TRBV9	TRBD1	CASSVQGADNEQFF	TGTGCCAGCAGCGTTCAGGGGGCGGACAATGAGCAGTTCTTC
.	TRBJ2-2	TRBV11-2	TRBD2	CASSFSGIAGELFF	TGTGCCAGCAGCTTTAGCGGGATAGCCGGGGAGCTGTTTTTT
.	TRBJ2-5	TRBV19	.	CASSQTAPETQYF	TGTGCCAGTAGTCAGACAGCCCCAGAGACCCAGTACTTC
.	TRBJ1-4	TRBV2	TRBD1	CASSLNRDRGEKLFF	TGTGCCAGCAGCCTAAACCGGGACAGAGGGGAAAAACTGTTTTTT
.	TRBJ1-3	TRBV6-1	.	CASEANSGNTIYF	TGTGCCAGCGAAGCTAACTCTGGAAACACCATATATTTT
few	TRBJ2-1	TRBV12-3/TRBV12-4	TRBD2	CASSRTSGSEGQFF	TGTGCCAGCAGCCGCACTAGCGGATCGGAGGGGCAGTTCTTC
.	TRBJ2-4	TRBV28	TRBD2	CASLLAGVNIQYF	TGTGCCAGCCTCCTAGCGGGAGTGAACATTCAGTACTTC
.	TRBJ2-2	TRBV3-1	.	CASSQRRITGDNTGELFF	TGTGCCAGCAGCCAAAGGAGGATAACCGGAGATAACACCGGGGAGCTGTTTTTT
many	TRBJ1-1	TRBV30	.	CAWRVDRDTEAFF	TGTGCCTGGAGAGTAGACCGGGACACTGAAGCTTTCTTT
.	TRBJ2-7	TRBV3-1	.	CASSQEWWPQESSYEQYF	TGTGCCAGCAGCCAAGAATGGTGGCCACAGGAGAGCTCCTACGAGCAGTACTTC
many	TRBJ1-2	TRBV2	.	CASRATGIYGYTF	TGTGCCAGCAGGGCGACAGGTATCTATGGCTACACCTTC
few	TRBJ2-7	TRBV30	.	CAFRDVTYEQYF	TGTGCCTTCAGGGACGTAACCTACGAGCAGTACTTC
many	TRBJ1-1	TRBV28	.	CASNQGTGGLAFF	TGTGCCAGCAACCAGGGGACGGGAGGTCTAGCTTTCTTT